Each of the 15 T cell receptor beta chains below was sequenced from the same sample in a study of T cell responses to AZD1222 COVID-19 vaccine. Data came from immunoSEQ multiplex PCR; TCRdb stores just in-frame clones and leaves some out. The data contain about 110,000 clones, about 94% of them seen just once; the ten biggest clones take up 2.5% to 3%. Sequenced material: peripheral blood, taken 28 days after the second AZD1222 dose. Every receptor here comes from an adult who received the AZD1222 COVID-19 vaccine.

CDR3 coding DNA: TGTGCCAGCAGTTATCTCCCTGTTGTCTATCGGTACGAGCAGTACTTC. Residues: CASSYLPVVYRYEQYF. The V and J genes are TRBV6-5 and TRBJ2-7, with D unclear. This CDR3 region has 16 residues. CDR1 and CDR2 (germline): MNHEY, SVGAGI. Between the trimmed V and J ends, which lost 3 bases and 4 bases, there was a span of 19 bases.

The chain couples TRBV3-1 (or the pseudogene TRBV3-2) to TRBJ1-6; no definite D call. CDR1 is LGHDT and CDR2 is YNNKEL in the germline V gene (reference sequence). Trimming took off 1 base at V and 8 bases at J, with 3 bases between the two ends. This CDR3 comprises 12 residues. The CDR3 nucleotides are TGTGCCAGCAGCCAAGGGTATTCACCCCTCCACTTT. It translates to CASSQGYSPLHF.

J is TRBJ2-7 and V is TRBV12-5, with 11 bases identical to TRBD1. The CDR3 sequence is 19 residues long. Per the germline V gene, CDR1 is LGHNT and CDR2 is FRNRAP. V trimming: 0 bases; J trimming: 1 base; junction bases outside the gene matches: 11. The CDR3 nucleotides read TGTGCTAGTGGTTTGGTACCTAGCCTGGGACAGGGGGTTTCCTACGAGCAGTACTTC. This gives the protein CASGLVPSLGQGVSYEQYF.

The V call is TRBV5-4, the J call TRBJ2-1, with unresolved D. The V gene's germline CDR1 is SGHNT and CDR2 YYREEE (reference sequence). Trimming took 0 bases from V and 10 from J, leaving 11 bases between them. The CDR3 contains 13 residues. The CDR3 region is CASSLDSPLEQFF. Written as DNA, the CDR3 is TGTGCCAGCAGCTTGGATTCCCCCCTCGAGCAGTTCTTC.

The rearrangement joins TRBV3-1 (or the pseudogene TRBV3-2) to TRBJ2-7, with D possibly matching TRBD2 (5 bases). Germline V gives CDR1 LGHDT, CDR2 YNNKEL (reference sequence). V lost 4 bases and J lost 5, with 15 bases in between. The CDR3 spans 14 residues. CDR3 in DNA: TGTGCCAGCAGCCTAGACCCGCCGAGGGACGAGCAGTACTTC. It translates to CASSLDPPRDEQYF.

The V and J genes are TRBV3-1 (or the pseudogene TRBV3-2) and TRBJ1-6; D unresolved. Germline V gene data show CDR1 as LGHDT and CDR2 as YNNKEL (reference sequence). The CDR3 is 14 amino acids. The V gene lost 3 bases and the J gene lost 0 bases, with 3 bases spanning the gap. CDR3 sequence (DNA): TGTGCCAGCAGCCAGAGCTCCTATAATTCACCCCTCCACTTT. This sequence encodes CASSQSSYNSPLHF.

J is TRBJ2-2 and V is TRBV2; 11 nucleotides line up with TRBD2. The germline gives CDR1 SNHLY, CDR2 FYNNEI. This CDR3 comprises 16 residues. V shed 7 bases, J shed 5 bases, and the junction held 9 bases outside the gene matches. CDR3 amino acids: CASKVGTSGGTGELFF. The CDR3 DNA follows: TGTGCCAGCAAGGTCGGGACTAGCGGAGGTACCGGGGAGCTGTTTTTT.

The chain carries TRBV11-1 and TRBJ2-5; 8 bases are a match to TRBD1. Germline trimming cut 1 base from V and 5 bases from J; bases unmatched to any gene: 9. CDR1 is SGHAT and CDR2 is FQDESV in the germline V gene (reference sequence). This CDR3 contains 16 residues. CDR3 residues: CASSLDHAGGVETQYF. The CDR3 bases are TGTGCCAGCAGCTTAGATCATGCAGGGGGCGTCGAGACCCAGTACTTC.

This chain links TRBV11-1 with TRBJ2-2; a weak D match, TRBD1 (6 bases). V lost 5 bases to trimming and J lost 4 bases, with 17 bases between them. This CDR3 contains 16 residues. CDR1 is SGHAT and CDR2 is FQDESV in the germline V gene (reference sequence). The CDR3 DNA sequence: TGTGCCAGCAGCATATTGGGACACATTATCACCGGGGAGCTGTTTTTT. This gives the protein CASSILGHIITGELFF.

The genes are TRBV7-8 and TRBJ1-1; tentative D call: TRBD1 (5 bases). V was shortened by 3 bases and J by 1 base, with 18 bases between the two germline ends. In germline, CDR1 is SGHVS, CDR2 FQNEAQ. The CDR3 covers 17 residues. DNA for the CDR3: TGTGCCAGCAGCTTGTCCAGGGAAGGATTAGCGAACACTGAAGCTTTCTTT. It encodes CASSLSREGLANTEAFF.

This sequence joins TRBV27 and TRBJ1-1; the D gene is possibly TRBD1 (5 bases). The CDR3 has 14 residues. V lost 6 bases and J lost 1, with 12 bases in between. Germline lookup yields CDR1 MNHEY and CDR2 SMNVEV (reference sequence). CDR3 bases: TGTGCCAGCAGCCGTGACAGCCCGAACACTGAAGCTTTCTTT. As protein: CASSRDSPNTEAFF.

The chain has TRBV18 and TRBJ1-1, with D uncertain. The CDR3 contains 14 residues. Germline assignment: CDR1 KGHSH and CDR2 LQKENI. Trimming pared 5 bases from V and 4 bases from J, leaving 14 bases between. CDR3 protein: CASSTGRDATEAFF. CDR3 DNA: TGTGCCAGCTCAACGGGGAGGGATGCCACTGAAGCTTTCTTT.

The chain uses TRBV5-1 and TRBJ2-3, with 7 bases identical to TRBD1. The CDR3 extends over 15 amino acids. Germline loops: CDR1 SGHRS, CDR2 YFSETQ. After removal of 0 bases from V and 3 bases from J, the junction contained 4 bases not matched to a gene. Here the CDR3 DNA reads TGCGCCAGCAGCTTGGCGGCACAGGGGACAGATACGCAGTATTTT. Encoded protein: CASSLAAQGTDTQYF.

The V and J genes are TRBV28 and TRBJ2-7; TRBD1 agrees at 10 bases. The CDR3 is made up of 14 amino acids. V shed 6 bases and J 6 bases; nucleotides not matched to a gene: 8. Germline CDR1 is MDHEN and CDR2 is SYDVKM. CDR3 protein: CASRRDGTGVEQYF. DNA of the CDR3: TGTGCCAGCAGACGGGACGGGACAGGGGTCGAGCAGTACTTC.

CDR3 region: CASSGRESNQPQHF. The CDR3 DNA is TGTGCCAGCTCGGGCAGGGAAAGCAATCAGCCCCAGCATTTT. The chain recombines TRBV18 with TRBJ1-5, with D tentatively TRBD1 (5 bases). There are 14 residues in the CDR3. Trimming cost V 6 bases and J 1 base, with 10 bases left between them. Germline CDR1 is KGHSH and CDR2 is LQKENI.